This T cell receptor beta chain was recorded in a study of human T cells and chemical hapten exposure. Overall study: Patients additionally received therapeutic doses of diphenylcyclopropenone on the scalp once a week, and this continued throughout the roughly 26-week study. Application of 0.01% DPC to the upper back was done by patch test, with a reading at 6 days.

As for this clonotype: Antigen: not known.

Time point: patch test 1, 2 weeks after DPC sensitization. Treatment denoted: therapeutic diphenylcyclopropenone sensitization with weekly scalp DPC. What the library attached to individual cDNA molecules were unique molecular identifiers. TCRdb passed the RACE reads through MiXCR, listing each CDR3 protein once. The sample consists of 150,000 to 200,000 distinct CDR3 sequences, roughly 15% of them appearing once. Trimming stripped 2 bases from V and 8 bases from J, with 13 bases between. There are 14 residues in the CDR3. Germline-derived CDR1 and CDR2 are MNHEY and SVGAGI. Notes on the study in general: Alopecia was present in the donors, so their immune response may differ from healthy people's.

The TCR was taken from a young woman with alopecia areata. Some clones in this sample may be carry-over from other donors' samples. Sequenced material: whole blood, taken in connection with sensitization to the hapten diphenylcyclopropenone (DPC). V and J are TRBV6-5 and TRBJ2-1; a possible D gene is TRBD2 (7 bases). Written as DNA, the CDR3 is TGTGCCAGCAGTTACCGGGGGGCGCGGTATGAGCAGTTCTTC. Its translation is CASSYRGARYEQFF.